Presented here are 31 T cell receptor beta chains from one specimen sequenced in a study of blood T cell repertoires in COVID-19. Sequencing was performed with immunoSEQ multiplex PCR; in TCRdb, only in-frame clones are kept and a portion is missing. The sample has approximately 250,000 clones, roughly 89% seen once. The sample consisted of PBMCs or T cells enriched from blood (not recorded which). The receptors were sampled from a woman between 25 and 40 years old who had recovered from COVID-19.

This clone was counted once. V is TRBV27 and J is TRBJ1-2; 8 positions agree with TRBD1. Germline values: CDR1 MNHEY, CDR2 SMNVEV (reference sequence). The length of the CDR3 is 11 residues. Trimming took 8 bases from V and 8 from J; bases not matched to a gene: 4. Here the CDR3 reads CASGTGNGYTF. CDR3 DNA: TGTGCCAGCGGGACAGGAAACGGCTACACCTTC.

V and J are TRBV28 and TRBJ1-2; 9 bases align to TRBD1. Germline V CDR1 and CDR2: MDHEN, SYDVKM. With V trimmed by 1 base and J by 4 bases, 4 bases remained unmatched. The CDR3 spans 15 residues. The CDR3 DNA sequence: TGTGCCAGCAGTTTATTGACAGGGGGAACCTATGGCTACACCTTC. Protein: CASSLLTGGTYGYTF.

V gene TRBV19 combines with J gene TRBJ2-5; TRBD2 is a possible D gene (5 bases). The CDR3 contains 14 residues. Germline V CDR1 and CDR2: LNHDA, SQIVND (reference sequence). The V end was cut by 3 bases, the J end by 4 bases, with 12 bases between. In DNA form, the CDR3 reads TGTGCCAGTAGTATTGAGGGTCTTCCAGAGACCCAGTACTTC. This translates into CASSIEGLPETQYF.

The V and J genes are TRBV7-3 and TRBJ2-2, with a possible D match to TRBD2 (6 bases). The V end lost 2 bases, the J end lost 5 bases, and 15 bases lay between the germline ends. Germline V gene sequence: CDR1 SGHTA, CDR2 FQGTGA. The CDR3 runs 16 residues. This chain's CDR3 is CASSLVGGDRTGELFF. The CDR3 nucleotides are TGTGCCAGCAGCTTAGTCGGGGGAGATCGAACCGGGGAGCTGTTTTTT.

Written as DNA, the CDR3 is TGTGCCAGCAGCTTGGCCCCTCAGGGGACCCAGTACTTC. Translated: CASSLAPQGTQYF. This chain links TRBV5-6 with TRBJ2-5; TRBD1 is a possible D gene (5 bases). The germline gives CDR1 SGHDT, CDR2 YYEEEE. Trimming took 0 bases from V and 7 from J, leaving 10 bases between them. CDR3 size: 13 residues.

The gene calls are TRBV13 and TRBJ2-6; possible D gene TRBD2, 5 bases. CDR3 length equals 11 residues. Trimming pared 5 bases from V and 11 bases from J, leaving 7 bases between. The germline V gene has CDR1 PRHDT and CDR2 FYEKMQ (reference sequence). CDR3 sequence: CASSLAHVLTF. Written as DNA, the CDR3 is TGTGCCAGCAGCCTAGCTCACGTCCTGACTTTC.

V gene TRBV28 combines with J gene TRBJ2-1; 8 bases agree with TRBD2. V shed 6 bases and J 4 bases; nucleotides not matched to a gene: 5. This CDR3 has 14 amino acids. Germline V CDR1 and CDR2: MDHEN, SYDVKM. The CDR3 DNA sequence: TGTGCCAGCAGGGAACTAGCGGCATACAATGAGCAGTTCTTC. The encoded protein is CASRELAAYNEQFF. Looking up the rest from reference TRBV28 and TRBJ2-1 gives the full variable domain: DVKVTQSSRYLVKRTGEKVFLECVQDMDHENMFWYRQDPGLGLRLIYFSYDVKMKEKGDIPEGYSVSREKKERFSLILESASTNQTSMYLCASRELAAYNEQFFGPGTRLTVL.

The J gene is TRBJ1-2, the V gene TRBV6-1; maybe TRBD1 (5 bases). CDR3 size: 13 residues. Germline V gene data show CDR1 as MNHNS and CDR2 as SASEGT. Trimming stripped 2 bases from V and 7 bases from J, with 11 bases between. CDR3 residues: CASSERDWGGYTF. The CDR3 DNA reads TGTGCCAGCAGTGAACGGGACTGGGGTGGCTACACCTTC.

This clone was observed a single time. The gene calls are TRBV27 and TRBJ2-2, with D maybe TRBD2 (6 bases). The CDR3 extends over 15 amino acids. The germline V and J ends were trimmed by 6 bases and 0 bases, with 11 bases remaining between them. Germline V gene lookup returns CDR1 MNHEY and CDR2 SMNVEV (reference sequence). The CDR3 is CASREEGANTGELFF. The CDR3 nucleotides read TGTGCCAGCAGGGAGGAGGGAGCGAACACCGGGGAGCTGTTTTTT.

This clone was picked up one time. This sequence joins TRBV19 and TRBJ1-2; tentative D call: TRBD1 (5 bases). The CDR3 totals 13 residues. V lost 9 bases and J lost 8, with 19 bases in between. Looked up from germline, CDR1 is LNHDA and CDR2 is SQIVND (reference sequence). The CDR3 coding sequence is TGTGCCAGCGTCTCAAGGGGATCTCGCGGCTACACCTTC. It codes for CASVSRGSRGYTF.

In DNA, the CDR3 is TGTGCCCGGACTAGCGCCGCAGATACGCAGTATTTT. This gives the protein CARTSAADTQYF. The V and J genes are TRBV30 and TRBJ2-3, with TRBD2 identical over 9 bases. The germline gives CDR1 GTSNPN, CDR2 SVGIG (reference sequence). This CDR3 has 12 residues. Trimming at V came to 8 bases and at J to 4 bases, leaving 4 bases not matched to a gene. Using reference TRBV30 and TRBJ2-3 for the parts outside the CDR3, the full variable domain is SQTIHQWPATLVQPVGSPLSLECTVEGTSNPNLYWYRQAAGRGLQLLFYSVGIGQISSEVPQNLSASRPQDRQFILSSKKLLLSDSGFYLCARTSAADTQYFGPGTRLTVL.

The rearrangement links TRBV4-1 to TRBJ2-5; 9 bases are a match to TRBD2. The germline V gene encodes CDR1 MGHRA and CDR2 YSYEKL. The CDR3 sequence is 15 residues long. Germline trimming cut 0 bases from V and 2 bases from J; bases unmatched to any gene: 1. The CDR3 reads CASSQDLAGQETQYF. As DNA, the CDR3 is TGCGCCAGCAGCCAAGACCTAGCGGGGCAAGAGACCCAGTACTTC.

The CDR3 is CAWSVPRWEGGQPQHF. Written as DNA, the CDR3 is TGTGCCTGGAGTGTACCTAGGTGGGAGGGGGGTCAGCCCCAGCATTTT. The chain employs TRBV30 and TRBJ1-5, with TRBD1 as a possible D gene (6 bases). Germline V lookup: CDR1 GTSNPN, CDR2 SVGIG (reference sequence). V was trimmed by 0 bases and J by 6 bases, leaving 18 bases between them. The CDR3 sequence is 16 residues long.

This clone was seen a single time. The chain employs TRBV2 and TRBJ2-1; a possible D gene is TRBD2 (6 bases). The CDR3 runs to 15 residues. The V end was cut by 6 bases, the J end by 0 bases, with 12 bases between. CDR1 is SNHLY, CDR2 FYNNEI, per germline. CDR3 nucleotide sequence: TGTGCCAGCAGGAAGGAGGGAAGCTCCTACAATGAGCAGTTCTTC. As protein: CASRKEGSSYNEQFF.

CDR3: CASSPGGGRSTEAFF. The CDR3 DNA reads TGCGCCAGCAGCCCGGGAGGGGGTAGAAGCACTGAAGCTTTCTTT. The rearrangement links TRBV5-1 to TRBJ1-1, with D possibly matching TRBD1 (6 bases). V lost 4 bases to trimming and J lost 4 bases, with 17 bases between them. This CDR3 has 15 amino acids. CDR1 and CDR2 from the germline V gene are SGHRS and YFSETQ. The whole variable domain, remainder taken from reference TRBV5-1 and TRBJ1-1, is KAGVTQTPRYLIKTRGQQVTLSCSPISGHRSVSWYQQTPGQGLQFLFEYFSETQRNKGNFPGRFSGRQFSNSRSEMNVSTLELGDSALYLCASSPGGGRSTEAFFGQGTRLTVV.

The CDR3 spells CASSLDQGQGISYEQYF. The CDR3 nucleotides are TGTGCCAGCAGCTTAGATCAAGGACAGGGGATATCCTACGAGCAGTACTTC. The J gene is TRBJ2-7, the V gene TRBV11-2; 9 nucleotides match TRBD1. V shed 0 bases, J shed 1 base, and the junction held 7 bases outside the gene matches. The CDR3 consists of 17 residues. Germline V gives CDR1 SGHAT, CDR2 FQNNGV.

The chain joins TRBV28 to TRBJ2-3, with 7 bases that match TRBD1. Germline V CDR1 and CDR2: MDHEN, SYDVKM. Trimming cost V 7 bases and J 6 bases; bases outside gene matches: 19. The CDR3 is 17 amino acids. The CDR3 protein is CASIGQHRGVRRDTQYF. CDR3 coding DNA: TGTGCCAGCATAGGCCAACACAGGGGCGTACGGAGGGATACGCAGTATTTT.

The chain links TRBV19 to TRBJ2-3; D not resolved. This CDR3 has 14 amino acids. The V and J ends lost 1 base and 5 bases respectively, with 10 bases between them. The germline CDR1 and CDR2 sequences are LNHDA and SQIVND (reference sequence). The CDR3 DNA sequence: TGTGCCAGTAGTATAGGCGTGGTAGTAGATACGCAGTATTTT. It encodes CASSIGVVVDTQYF.

The rearrangement links TRBV27 to TRBJ2-1; D is uncertain. There are 13 residues in the CDR3. The germline CDR1 and CDR2 sequences are MNHEY and SMNVEV (reference sequence). Trimming took 7 bases from V and 2 from J, leaving 9 bases between them. CDR3 sequence reads: CASTSITYNEQFF. For the CDR3, the DNA is TGTGCCAGCACATCTATCACCTACAATGAGCAGTTCTTC.

This clone was seen only a few times. The rearrangement joins TRBV14 to TRBJ1-1; 8 nucleotides line up with TRBD1. The CDR3 totals 18 residues. Germline values: CDR1 SGHDN, CDR2 FVKESK. V was pared by 4 bases and J by 0 bases, with 13 bases of the junction left unmatched. The CDR3 DNA sequence: TGTGCCAGCAGCCTATTATCTTGGACAGGGCAAATGAACACTGAAGCTTTCTTT. It specifies CASSLLSWTGQMNTEAFF.

The V call is TRBV14, the J call TRBJ1-1; 7 bases agree with TRBD1. V was clipped by 6 bases and J by 4 bases; unmatched bases: 8. Germline assignment: CDR1 SGHDN and CDR2 FVKESK. CDR3 size: 14 residues. CDR3 protein: CASSLAGGRTEAFF. The CDR3, as DNA: TGTGCCAGCAGTTTAGCAGGGGGTCGCACTGAAGCTTTCTTT.

This chain connects TRBV29-1 to TRBJ2-1; TRBD2 aligns across 7 bases. Germline CDR1 reads SQVTM; CDR2 reads ANQGSEA. Trimming removed 7 bases from V and 6 bases from J; junction bases left unmatched: 3. CDR3 length equals 11 residues. CDR3 protein: CSAGLGNEQFF. The CDR3, as DNA: TGCAGCGCCGGACTAGGCAATGAGCAGTTCTTC.

The chain links TRBV9 to TRBJ2-7, with 10 nucleotides matching TRBD2. Germline V CDR1 and CDR2: SGDLS, YYNGEE. The trim removed 4 bases at V and 6 bases at J, leaving 7 bases unmatched. There are 14 residues in the CDR3. The CDR3 DNA is TGTGCCAGCAGCCTTGGTCTAGCGGGAGCCGAGCAGTACTTC. This sequence encodes CASSLGLAGAEQYF.

This clone was recorded only once. This CDR3 is CASSPPGQTYYGYTF. In nucleotides, the CDR3 is TGTGCCAGCAGTCCGCCCGGACAGACGTACTATGGCTACACCTTC. V usage is TRBV6-6 and J usage is TRBJ1-2; D is perhaps TRBD1 (6 bases). Germline V gene sequence: CDR1 MNHNY, CDR2 SVGAGI (reference sequence). The CDR3 is 15 residues long. Trimming stripped 5 bases from V and 3 bases from J, with 16 bases between.

This sequence joins TRBV28 and TRBJ2-5, with no clear D. CDR3 length: 14 amino acids. V lost 2 bases and J lost 6, with 13 bases in between. Germline V gene lookup returns CDR1 MDHEN and CDR2 SYDVKM. CDR3 coding DNA: TGTGCCAGCAGTTTAGCGGATAGACGTCAGACCCAGTACTTC. Protein product: CASSLADRRQTQYF.

This chain joins TRBV30 and TRBJ2-5; D perhaps matches TRBD2 (6 bases). This CDR3 contains 16 residues. The V gene's germline CDR1 is GTSNPN and CDR2 SVGIG (reference sequence). V was clipped by 0 bases and J by 8 bases, with 22 bases between them. This CDR3 reads CAWSVRHSGDGGTQYF. Written as DNA, the CDR3 is TGTGCCTGGAGTGTACGGCACTCGGGGGACGGAGGAACCCAGTACTTC. The full variable domain, completed using reference TRBV30 and TRBJ2-5, is SQTIHQWPATLVQPVGSPLSLECTVEGTSNPNLYWYRQAAGRGLQLLFYSVGIGQISSEVPQNLSASRPQDRQFILSSKKLLLSDSGFYLCAWSVRHSGDGGTQYFGPGTRLLVL.

In its sample, this clone was seen once. The chain combines TRBV19 with TRBJ1-5; D may be TRBD1 (6 bases). The germline gives CDR1 LNHDA, CDR2 SQIVND (reference sequence). V was cut by 3 bases and J by 6 bases, with 15 bases left in between. This CDR3 contains 15 residues. The CDR3 here is CASSINREFGQPQHF. DNA of the CDR3: TGTGCCAGTAGTATTAACAGGGAATTTGGTCAGCCCCAGCATTTT.

The chain couples TRBV5-4 to TRBJ1-4; D is perhaps TRBD1 (6 bases). The ends were cut back, 0 bases at V and 6 bases at J, with 9 bases in the middle. The CDR3 runs to 14 residues. Germline lookup yields CDR1 SGHNT and CDR2 YYREEE (reference sequence). CDR3 sequence reads: CASSLGGGDEKLFF. The CDR3 bases are TGTGCCAGCAGCTTGGGAGGGGGGGATGAAAAACTGTTTTTT.

This clone was picked up one time. This rearrangement joins TRBV6-6 to TRBJ2-7; the D is unclear. CDR1 and CDR2 from the germline V gene are MNHNY and SVGAGI (reference sequence). The CDR3 has 13 residues. With 5 bases removed from V and 0 bases from J, the gap between germline ends came to 8 bases. CDR3 residues: CASSRAVSYEQYF. The CDR3 DNA reads as TGTGCCAGCAGTCGGGCAGTCTCCTACGAGCAGTACTTC.

The genes are TRBV7-2 and TRBJ1-4; no firm D call. V lost 5 bases to trimming and J lost 8 bases, with 18 bases between them. The germline V gene encodes CDR1 SGHTA and CDR2 FQGNSA. This CDR3 is built from 15 residues. This chain's CDR3 is CASSPSSGLREKLFF. In DNA form, the CDR3 reads TGTGCCAGCAGCCCCTCCAGCGGGCTTCGGGAAAAACTGTTTTTT. Based on the CDR3 plus reference TRBV7-2 and TRBJ1-4, the full variable domain is GAGVSQSPSNKVTEKGKDVELRCDPISGHTALYWYRQSLGQGLEFLIYFQGNSAPDKSGLPSDRFSAERTGGSVSTLTIQRTQQEDSAVYLCASSPSSGLREKLFFGSGTQLSVL.

This clone was seen once. This chain uses TRBV28 with TRBJ2-7; unclear D gene. Germline values: CDR1 MDHEN, CDR2 SYDVKM. The CDR3 is 13 residues long. V lost 5 bases to trimming and J lost 0 bases, with 8 bases between them. CDR3 protein: CASSLPYSYEQYF. DNA for the CDR3: TGTGCCAGCAGTCTTCCCTACTCCTACGAGCAGTACTTC.